The 2 T cell receptor beta chains presented below share a single source sample, sequenced in a study of beta chain features in type 1 diabetes. Isolated RNA was reverse transcribed in full, so expressed TCRB transcripts were sequenced. Produced via immunoSEQ multiplex PCR; TCRdb's table is partial and in-frame only. Of roughly 150,000 clones in the sample, roughly 10% were seen once. The source material was central memory CD4+ T cells from blood. The origin of the receptors is a man aged 18 to 35 in good health.

This chain connects TRBV6-5 to TRBJ1-6; D unclear. The V and J ends lost 5 bases and 12 bases respectively, with 8 bases between them. The CDR3 totals 11 residues. Germline CDR1 reads MNHEY; CDR2 reads SVGAGI. CDR3 sequence: CASSDRGPLHF. The CDR3 DNA follows: TGTGCCAGCAGTGATCGGGGACCCCTCCACTTT.

The V call is TRBV6-5, the J call TRBJ2-7; the match to TRBD1 covers 10 bases. J gave up 5 bases and V 4 bases, and 8 bases lay outside the gene matches. The CDR3 contains 15 residues. CDR1 is MNHEY, CDR2 SVGAGI, per germline. The CDR3 loop is CASSSYGTGVDEQYF. In nucleotides, the CDR3 is TGTGCCAGCAGTTCGTATGGGACAGGGGTCGACGAGCAGTACTTC.